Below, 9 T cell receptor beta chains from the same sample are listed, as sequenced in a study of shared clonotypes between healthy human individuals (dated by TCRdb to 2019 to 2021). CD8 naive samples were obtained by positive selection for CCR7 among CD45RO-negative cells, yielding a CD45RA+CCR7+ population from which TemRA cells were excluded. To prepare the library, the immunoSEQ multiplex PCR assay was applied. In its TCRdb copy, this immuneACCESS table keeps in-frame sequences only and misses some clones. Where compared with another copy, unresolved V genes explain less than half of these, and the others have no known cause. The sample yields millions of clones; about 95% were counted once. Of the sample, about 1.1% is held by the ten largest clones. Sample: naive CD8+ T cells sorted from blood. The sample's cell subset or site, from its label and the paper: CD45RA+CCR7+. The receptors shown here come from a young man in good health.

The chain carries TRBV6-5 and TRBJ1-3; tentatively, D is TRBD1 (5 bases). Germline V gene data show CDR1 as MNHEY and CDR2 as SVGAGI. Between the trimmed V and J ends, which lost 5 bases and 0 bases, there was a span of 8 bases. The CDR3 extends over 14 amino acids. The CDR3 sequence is CASSEGSSGNTIYF. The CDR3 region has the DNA TGTGCCAGCAGTGAGGGGAGCTCTGGAAACACCATATATTTT.

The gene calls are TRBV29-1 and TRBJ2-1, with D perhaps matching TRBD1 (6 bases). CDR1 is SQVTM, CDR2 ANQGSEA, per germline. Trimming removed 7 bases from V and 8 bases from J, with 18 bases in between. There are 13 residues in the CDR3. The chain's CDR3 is CSGLAAGEYEQFF. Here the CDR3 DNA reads TGCAGCGGGTTGGCGGCAGGGGAGTATGAGCAGTTCTTC.

Written as DNA, the CDR3 is TGCGCCAGCAGCCTGCGGGGCGGGACACCCTACGAGCAGTACTTC. This sequence encodes CASSLRGGTPYEQYF. The gene calls are TRBV5-1 and TRBJ2-7; D is tentatively TRBD1 or TRBD2 (6 bases each). Germline CDR1 and CDR2: SGHRS and YFSETQ. The CDR3 covers 15 residues. Deletions cut 4 bases from V and 2 bases from J, with 16 bases between.

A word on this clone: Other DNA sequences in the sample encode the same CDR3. Here the CDR3 reads CASSLVTGGTDTQYF. In DNA form, the CDR3 reads TGTGCCAGCAGCTTAGTAACGGGGGGCACAGATACGCAGTATTTT. The chain joins TRBV7-9 to TRBJ2-3, with D possibly matching TRBD2 (6 bases). CDR3 length: 15 amino acids. The ends were cut back, 1 base at V and 1 base at J, with 9 bases in the middle. The germline gives CDR1 SEHNR, CDR2 FQNEAQ (reference sequence).

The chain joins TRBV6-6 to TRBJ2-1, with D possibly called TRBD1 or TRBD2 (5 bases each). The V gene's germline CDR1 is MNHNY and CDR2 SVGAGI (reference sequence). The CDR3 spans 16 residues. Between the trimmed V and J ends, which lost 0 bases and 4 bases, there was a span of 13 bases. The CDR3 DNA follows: TGTGCCAGCAGTTACTCGGATGGGGACCCTTACAATGAGCAGTTCTTC. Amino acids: CASSYSDGDPYNEQFF.

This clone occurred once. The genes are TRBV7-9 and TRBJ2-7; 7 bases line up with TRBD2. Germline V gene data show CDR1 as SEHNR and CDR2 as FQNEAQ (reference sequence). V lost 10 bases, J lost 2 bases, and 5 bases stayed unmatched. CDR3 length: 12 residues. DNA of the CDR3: TGTGCCACCGCGGGGGACCCCTACGAGCAGTACTTC. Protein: CATAGDPYEQYF.

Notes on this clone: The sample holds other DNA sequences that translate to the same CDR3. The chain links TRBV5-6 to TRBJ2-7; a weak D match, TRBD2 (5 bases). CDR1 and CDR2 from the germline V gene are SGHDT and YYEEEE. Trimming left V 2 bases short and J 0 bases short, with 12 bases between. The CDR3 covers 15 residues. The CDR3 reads CASSFGGGSSYEQYF. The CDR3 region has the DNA TGTGCCAGCAGCTTTGGAGGCGGTAGCTCCTACGAGCAGTACTTC.

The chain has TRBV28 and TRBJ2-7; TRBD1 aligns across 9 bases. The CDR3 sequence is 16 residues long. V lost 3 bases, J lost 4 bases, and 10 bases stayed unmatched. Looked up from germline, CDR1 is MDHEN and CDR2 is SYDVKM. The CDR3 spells CASSLRGQGLRYEQYF. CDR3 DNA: TGTGCCAGCAGTTTGAGGGGACAGGGATTGAGATACGAGCAGTACTTC.

CDR3 sequence: CAADRGPWGTQYF. CDR3 in DNA: TGTGCCGCGGACAGGGGGCCGTGGGGGACCCAGTACTTC. V is TRBV30 and J is TRBJ2-5, with 11 nucleotides matching TRBD1. From germline, CDR1 is GTSNPN and CDR2 SVGIG (reference sequence). The junction had 9 bases not matched to a gene; V was cut back by 8 bases and J by 7 bases. There are 13 residues in the CDR3.